This T cell receptor (beta chain) appears in the sequencing data of a study of tumor and adjacent non-tumor tissue in lung cancer. Overall study: Histology: eleven to twelve adenocarcinoma, a couple of squamous cell carcinoma, 1 small cell lung cancer. The patients, approximately 9 men and about five women, were about 31 to 80 with stage I to III disease.

No cell sorting was done before RNA was extracted from the tissue. The normal lung tissue was taken more than 3 cm from the tumor edge. Between August and November 2014, newly diagnosed, chemotherapy-naive lung cancer patients underwent thoracic surgery in China. Points from the study as a whole: Top 100 clones took a larger repertoire share in normal lung.

The CDR3 consists of 14 residues. CDR1 is SGHAT, CDR2 FQNNGV, per germline. Deletions cut 6 bases from V and 8 bases from J, with 18 bases between. A modified ARM-PCR protocol with three rounds of nested PCR amplified TCRbeta. Using its own MiXCR run on the multiplex PCR reads, TCRdb lists one record per CDR3 protein. Of 110,000 or so distinct CDR3 sequences listed, about 64% are singletons. About this clonotype: Its matching antigen is unknown.

The chain couples TRBV11-2 to TRBJ2-3; possibly TRBD1 for D (5 bases). The specimen sequenced was distant non-tumor lung tissue. The clonotype comes from a man in his sixties with non-small cell lung cancer. The DNA of the CDR3 is TGTGCCAGCAGTCACAGGATCTCTACGGCTACGCAGTATTTT. It codes for CASSHRISTATQYF. Variable domain in full (rest from reference TRBV11-2 and TRBJ2-3): EAGVAQSPRYKIIEKRQSVAFWCNPISGHATLYWYQQILGQGPKLLIQFQNNGVVDDSQLPKDRFSAERLKGVDSTLKIQPAKLEDSAVYLCASSHRISTATQYFGPGTRLTVL.